This T cell receptor beta chain was profiled in a study of cytomegalovirus exposure and HLA in healthy donors. Study details: Unique TCR beta sequences numbering some 120 million came from 150 million to 200 million T cells in an earlier analysis.

CDR1 MGHDK and CDR2 SYGVNS come from the germline V gene. The CDR3 sequence is 16 residues long. Trimming removed 1 base from V and 6 bases from J, with 13 bases in between. General observations from the study: Usually a TCR sequence was rare, but some public TCRs were found in many donors.

A remark on this clone: No antigen is known for it. Distinct nucleotide sequences in the sample also encode this CDR3.

This PCR relied on a set of 60 Vbeta primers and 13 Jbeta primers. Clones were read by immunoSEQ multiplex PCR, and TCRdb kept only the in-frame ones, dropping some. This repertoire shows 100,000 to 140,000 clones, 82% found once; its top ten account for 2.7%. The receptor comes from a man aged 25-40 years in good health and CMV-seropositive. This chain connects TRBV25-1 to TRBJ1-6; D not resolved. Specimen: PBMCs. CDR3 in amino acids: CASSESVSTANSPLHF. The CDR3 bases are TGTGCCAGCAGTGAATCCGTCAGTACAGCTAATTCACCCCTCCACTTT.